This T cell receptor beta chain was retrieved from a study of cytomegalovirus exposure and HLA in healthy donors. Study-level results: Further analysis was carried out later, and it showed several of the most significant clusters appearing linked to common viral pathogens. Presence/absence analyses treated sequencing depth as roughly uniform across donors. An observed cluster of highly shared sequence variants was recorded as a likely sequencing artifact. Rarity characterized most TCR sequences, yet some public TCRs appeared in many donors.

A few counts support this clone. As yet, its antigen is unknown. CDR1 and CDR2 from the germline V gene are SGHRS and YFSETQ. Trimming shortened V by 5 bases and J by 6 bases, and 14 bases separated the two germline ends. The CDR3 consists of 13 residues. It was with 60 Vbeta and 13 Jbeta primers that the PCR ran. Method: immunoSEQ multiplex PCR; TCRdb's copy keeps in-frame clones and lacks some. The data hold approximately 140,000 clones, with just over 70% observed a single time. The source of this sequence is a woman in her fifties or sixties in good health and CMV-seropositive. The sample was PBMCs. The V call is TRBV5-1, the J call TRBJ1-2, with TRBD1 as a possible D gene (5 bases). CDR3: CASRGTGHHGYTF. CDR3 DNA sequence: TGCGCCAGCAGAGGTACAGGTCACCATGGCTACACCTTC.